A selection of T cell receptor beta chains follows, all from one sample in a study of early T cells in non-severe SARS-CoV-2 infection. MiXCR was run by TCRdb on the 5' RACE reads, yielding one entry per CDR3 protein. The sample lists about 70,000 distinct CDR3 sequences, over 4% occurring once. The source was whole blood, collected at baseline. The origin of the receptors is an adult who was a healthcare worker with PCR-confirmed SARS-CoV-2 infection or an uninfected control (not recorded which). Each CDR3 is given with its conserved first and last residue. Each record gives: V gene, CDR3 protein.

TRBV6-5 CASSYRRRSGELFF
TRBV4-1 CASSLNRGGTSYNEQFF
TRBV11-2 CASSLSTSGASTDTQYF
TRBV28 CASSPGQGSYGYTF
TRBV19 CASSPHTYNEQFF
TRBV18 CASSPPEGGLSQFF
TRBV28 CASSPVRGSGNEKLFF
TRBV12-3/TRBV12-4 CASTAPGQGWNEQFF
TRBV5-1 CASSQPGNTEAFF
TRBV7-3 CASSTSNGEQYF
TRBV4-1 CASSQVEQGEAEAFF
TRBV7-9 CASSRGAEAFF
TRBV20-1 CSAQTSGTGELFF
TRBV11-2 CASSLGRTGSPLHF
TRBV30 CAWSVQISETQYF
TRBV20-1 CSATRQEYSPLHF
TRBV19 CASSTGQGISYEQYF